The entry below gives a single T cell receptor beta chain sequence along with its context. Its antigen remains unidentified. With V trimmed by 7 bases and J by 5 bases, 16 bases remained unmatched. The CDR3 sequence is 17 residues long. The germline gives CDR1 SNHLY, CDR2 FYNNEI. At the survey level, the v3.0 immunoSEQ assay was run. Measured with immunoSEQ multiplex PCR; TCRdb has only the in-frame clones, and not every one. The sample contains about 14,000 clones, around four fifths of which appear only once. These data belong to a study of long-term antiretroviral therapy in people with HIV. Study results and limitations: Clones that had undergone expansion before ART dominated the repertoire at all time points. Despite increasing after ART, diversity remained lower than that of transplant donor controls.

The sequenced sample was unsorted PBMCs, obtained 1.3 years before starting antiretroviral therapy. The chain links TRBV2 to TRBJ2-7; 11 bases fit TRBD1. The sequence derives from a man aged 35-49 years with HIV. This chain's CDR3 is CASTTAKLRTGGDEQYF. In nucleotides, the CDR3 is TGTGCCAGCACTACCGCAAAACTCAGGACAGGGGGCGACGAGCAGTACTTC.